The 10 T cell receptor beta chains given below trace back to one sample, sequenced in a study of cytomegalovirus exposure and HLA in healthy donors. Researchers ran the PCR with 60 Vbeta and 13 Jbeta primers. Repertoires were generated with immunoSEQ multiplex PCR, while TCRdb's copy carries only in-frame clones and drops some. The sample carries more than 80,000 clones, more than 65% recorded once. The sequenced material came from PBMCs. These receptors all come from a woman in her 50s in good health and CMV-seropositive.

The rearrangement links TRBV7-9 to TRBJ1-2, with 11 bases lining up with TRBD1. CDR3 size: 15 residues. CDR1 SEHNR and CDR2 FQNEAQ come from the germline V gene (reference sequence). V gave up 4 bases and J gave up 8 bases; unmatched junction bases: 9. The DNA for the CDR3 is TGTGCCAGCAGCTCCCTCGGGACAGGGGGGGTAGGCTACACCTTC. This codes for CASSSLGTGGVGYTF.

The V gene is TRBV6-5, the J gene TRBJ2-5; D is unclear. CDR3 size: 14 residues. The ends were cut back, 2 bases at V and 2 bases at J, with 9 bases in the middle. The germline CDR1 and CDR2 sequences are MNHEY and SVGAGI. The CDR3 DNA reads TGTGCCAGCAGTTACATGCAGGCTCAAGAGACCCAGTACTTC. The encoded protein is CASSYMQAQETQYF.

The rearrangement uses TRBV9 and TRBJ1-1; maybe TRBD1 (5 bases). Germline V gene sequence: CDR1 SGDLS, CDR2 YYNGEE. The length of the CDR3 is 11 residues. Trimming removed 7 bases at V and 5 bases at J, with 9 bases between. The CDR3 loop is CASGQGTEAFF. In DNA form, the CDR3 reads TGTGCCAGCGGGCAGGGAACTGAAGCTTTCTTT.

This clone was detected only once. The V and J genes are TRBV5-1 and TRBJ2-2; 10 bases map to TRBD2. CDR3 size: 16 residues. Germline V gives CDR1 SGHRS, CDR2 YFSETQ. V lost 3 bases and J lost 3; bases outside the gene matches: 5. The CDR3 protein is CASSSLLAGDTGELFF. CDR3 nucleotide sequence: TGCGCCAGCAGCTCTCTTCTAGCGGGGGACACCGGGGAGCTGTTTTTT.

The chain is built from TRBV2 and TRBJ2-5; D perhaps matches TRBD2 (5 bases). The germline V gene has CDR1 SNHLY and CDR2 FYNNEI. Trimming took off 2 bases at V and 5 bases at J, with 9 bases between the two ends. This CDR3 has 13 residues. The CDR3 is CASSETGLETQYF. The DNA for the CDR3 is TGTGCCAGCAGTGAAACGGGGTTGGAGACCCAGTACTTC.

The gene calls are TRBV6-4 and TRBJ2-3; the match to TRBD2 covers 11 bases. From germline, CDR1 is MRHNA and CDR2 SNTAGT. There are 16 residues in the CDR3. V lost 4 bases, J lost 2 bases, and 5 bases stayed unmatched. The CDR3 bases are TGTGCCAGCAGTGTGTCTAGCGGGGGGACCACAGATACGCAGTATTTT. This translates into CASSVSSGGTTDTQYF.

The V and J genes are TRBV5-6 and TRBJ1-1, with D perhaps matching TRBD1 (6 bases). V shed 2 bases and J shed 6 bases, with 14 bases lying between them. CDR1 is SGHDT, CDR2 YYEEEE, per germline. CDR3 length: 14 residues. CDR3 loop: CASSFPQGSPEAFF. For the CDR3, the DNA is TGTGCCAGCAGCTTTCCACAGGGTTCACCTGAAGCTTTCTTT.

This clone came up once. The V and J genes are TRBV30 and TRBJ2-7; 7 bases map to TRBD1. CDR3 length: 13 amino acids. The germline gives CDR1 GTSNPN, CDR2 SVGIG (reference sequence). V was clipped by 2 bases and J by 4 bases; unmatched bases: 5. The DNA for the CDR3 is TGTGCCTGGAGTCCCGGGACAGCTTACGAGCAGTACTTC. Translation: CAWSPGTAYEQYF.

The chain links TRBV16 to TRBJ2-2, with 8 bases lining up with TRBD1. J lost 8 bases, V lost 3 bases, and 5 bases had no gene match. The CDR3 sequence is 14 residues long. Germline V gene sequence: CDR1 KGHSY, CDR2 FQNENV. CDR3 in DNA: TGTGCCAGCAGCCATGGACAGGGTGCGGGGGAGCTGTTTTTT. This encodes CASSHGQGAGELFF.

The chain links TRBV5-1 to TRBJ2-7; the match to TRBD1 covers 9 bases. J was trimmed by 3 bases and V by 0 bases; bases with no gene match: 4. The CDR3 has 15 amino acids. The germline V gene encodes CDR1 SGHRS and CDR2 YFSETQ. The CDR3 region is CASSLEQGARYEQYF. In DNA form, the CDR3 reads TGCGCCAGCAGCTTGGAACAGGGGGCGCGCTACGAGCAGTACTTC.